Following are 16 T cell receptor beta chains from one sample sequenced in a study of glioma-infiltrating T cells. The iRepertoire nested amplicon-rescue multiplex PCR amplified TCR alpha and beta CDR3s from RNA. A single record per CDR3 protein comes from TCRdb applying MiXCR to the multiplex PCR reads. The data hold around 190,000 distinct CDR3 sequences, with under 55% observed a single time. The sample comprised glioma tissue, nonneoplastic brain tissue, or PBMCs (not recorded which). These receptors were collected from a human donor with low-grade glioma or glioblastoma, undergoing nonglioma brain surgery, or in good health (not recorded which).

Worth noting for this clonotype: This may arise from a read error, as a much more abundant clone is one base away. The J gene is TRBJ2-3, the V gene TRBV12-3 or TRBV12-4; D unresolved. The CDR3 is 13 residues long. V lost 0 bases to trimming and J lost 3 bases, with 4 bases between them. The DNA for the CDR3 is TGTGCCAGCAGTTTAGCCCATACAGATACGCAGTATTTT. It codes for CASSLAHTDTQYF.

The V call is TRBV4-2, the J call TRBJ2-3; no firm D call. With 0 bases removed from V and 4 bases from J, the gap between germline ends came to 8 bases. Germline-derived CDR1 and CDR2 are LGHNA and YNFKEQ. This CDR3 contains 14 residues. DNA for the CDR3: TGTGCCAGCAGCCAAGAGGACCGGGCAGATACGCAGTATTTT. This encodes CASSQEDRADTQYF.

About this clonotype itself: A much larger clone is a single base away; this may be a read error. The V and J genes are TRBV20-1 and TRBJ2-5; TRBD1 matches 7 bases. Germline V gene sequence: CDR1 DFQATT, CDR2 SNEGSKA (reference sequence). The V gene end was trimmed by 6 bases and the J gene end by 1 base; junction bases not matched to a gene: 5. This CDR3 has 13 amino acids. The CDR3 DNA is TGCAGTGCACTGACAGGGAGCCAAGAGACCCAGTACTTC. As protein: CSALTGSQETQYF.

The chain recombines TRBV6-2 or TRBV6-3 with TRBJ1-4; 8 bases line up with TRBD1. This CDR3 has 18 amino acids. Germline V gives CDR1 MNHEY, CDR2 SVGEGT. V gave up 6 bases and J gave up 1 base; unmatched junction bases: 13. CDR3 sequence reads: CASRLFQGAVGTNEKLFF. The CDR3 DNA sequence: TGTGCCAGCAGATTATTTCAGGGGGCGGTGGGAACTAATGAAAAACTGTTTTTT.

Concerning this clonotype: This sequence may be a read error, since a much larger clone differs from it by one base. This rearrangement joins TRBV19 to TRBJ1-5; 8 nucleotides match TRBD1. Germline lookup yields CDR1 LNHDA and CDR2 SQIVND (reference sequence). This CDR3 has 13 residues. The CDR3 is CASSTGQGQPHHF. CDR3 coding DNA: TGTGCCAGTAGTACCGGACAGGGACAGCCCCATCATTTT.

This clonotype showed up just a few times. This rearrangement joins TRBV7-9 to TRBJ2-7; the D gene is possibly TRBD1 (7 bases). CDR3 length equals 15 residues. The germline gives CDR1 SEHNR, CDR2 FQNEAQ (reference sequence). With 5 bases removed from V and 7 bases from J, the gap between germline ends came to 21 bases. This CDR3 reads CASSQGGRLDREQYF. The CDR3 DNA is TGTGCCAGCAGCCAGGGGGGACGGCTAGATCGAGAGCAGTACTTC.

This clonotype occurred once. This could be a read error, since a much larger clone is one nucleotide away. This sequence joins TRBV28 and TRBJ2-5; possible D gene TRBD1, 6 bases. The germline CDR1 and CDR2 sequences are MDHEN and SYDVKM. V lost 4 bases and J lost 2, with 17 bases in between. The CDR3 sequence is 16 residues long. The CDR3 coding sequence is TGTGCCAGCAGTTCCACCGGGGCAGGGGAACAAGAGACCCAGTACTTC. It codes for CASSSTGAGEQETQYF. Full variable domain (remainder filled in from reference TRBV28 and TRBJ2-5): DVKVTQSSRYLVKRTGEKVFLECVQDMDHENMFWYRQDPGLGLRLIYFSYDVKMKEKGDIPEGYSVSREKKERFSLILESASTNQTSMYLCASSSTGAGEQETQYFGPGTRLLVL.

This clonotype was counted ten times or more. The rearrangement links TRBV6-1 to TRBJ1-5; D is ambiguous. The CDR3 extends over 13 amino acids. Germline CDR1 and CDR2: MNHNS and SASEGT. Trimming cost V 8 bases and J 3 bases, with 11 bases left between them. CDR3 in DNA: TGTGCCAGCGGTAGCCAACCCAATCAGCCCCAGCATTTT. Translating gives CASGSQPNQPQHF.

This clonotype has only a few counts. This chain connects TRBV4-2 to TRBJ2-7; no reliable D call. This CDR3 spans 15 amino acids. Germline loops: CDR1 LGHNA, CDR2 YNFKEQ. V lost 1 base and J lost 3, with 13 bases in between. The CDR3 nucleotides are TGTGCCAGCAGCCAAGTGGTTGGCAGGAGCTACGAGCAGTACTTC. Translation: CASSQVVGRSYEQYF.

A few counts support this clonotype. The CDR3 region is CASSPILVAYSEQFF. The CDR3 nucleotides are TGTGCCAGCTCACCAATATTGGTAGCTTATAGTGAGCAGTTCTTC. V is TRBV18 and J is TRBJ2-1; D remains unclear. Between the trimmed V and J ends, which lost 2 bases and 9 bases, there was a span of 17 bases. The CDR3 has 15 amino acids. CDR1 and CDR2 (germline): KGHSH, LQKENI.

This clonotype was observed many times. The gene calls are TRBV20-1 and TRBJ2-3, with 7 bases lining up with TRBD2. The CDR3 has 13 residues. J gave up 4 bases and V 3 bases, and 4 bases lay outside the gene matches. The germline gives CDR1 DFQATT, CDR2 SNEGSKA (reference sequence). Written as DNA, the CDR3 is TGCAGTGCTAGCTCGGGAGGTGCAGATACGCAGTATTTT. Translation: CSASSGGADTQYF.

This sequence joins TRBV30 and TRBJ1-2, with 8 bases fitting TRBD1. Germline V lookup: CDR1 GTSNPN, CDR2 SVGIG (reference sequence). The CDR3 spans 11 residues. Trimming removed 8 bases from V and 6 bases from J; junction bases left unmatched: 5. CDR3 sequence (DNA): TGTGCCGGACAGGGAGTGCATGGCTACACCTTC. Amino acids: CAGQGVHGYTF.

About this clonotype itself: A read error may be the cause here, since a much bigger clone is one base away. The DNA is omitted, as the CDR3 cannot be located on it reliably, and the CDR3 follows TCRdb's listing. The chain joins TRBV28 to TRBJ1-2; the D segment call TRBD1 is taken from the table without a DNA check. Germline V lookup: CDR1 MDHEN, CDR2 SYDVKM. Both ends counted, the CDR3 spans 14 residues. The CDR3 region is CASWGAGNNYGYAF.

The chain combines TRBV6-2 or TRBV6-3 with TRBJ2-3; no definite D call. This CDR3 has 11 amino acids. Looked up from germline, CDR1 is MNHEY and CDR2 is SVGEGT. V lost 9 bases and J 3 bases, leaving 7 bases between the germline ends. Here the CDR3 reads CARRRTDTQYF. The CDR3 bases are TGTGCCAGACGTAGGACAGATACGCAGTATTTT.

The sample holds many counts of this clonotype. The CDR3 coding sequence is TGTGCCAGCAGCCAGTTTGTAGGACTAGCGAACTACGAGCAGTACTTC. This translates into CASSQFVGLANYEQYF. The V call is TRBV3-1, the J call TRBJ2-7, with TRBD2 matching over 9 bases. Germline loops: CDR1 LGHDT, CDR2 YNNKEL (reference sequence). This CDR3 region has 16 residues. Trimming took 3 bases from V and 3 from J; bases not matched to a gene: 9.

For this clonotype: A much larger clone lies one base from this, so it may be a read error. The CDR3 end shows no conserved phenylalanine or tryptophan, and so a read error is likely. The V gene is TRBV27, the J gene TRBJ2-7, with unresolved D. The CDR3 length is 15 residues. Germline loops: CDR1 MNHEY, CDR2 SMNVEV (reference sequence). V was shortened by 3 bases and J by 6 bases, with 18 bases between the two germline ends. This CDR3 is CASSFRLPPGVEQYS. For the CDR3, the DNA is TGTGCCAGCAGTTTTCGACTTCCCCCAGGTGTCGAGCAGTACTCC.